The rows below give T cell receptor beta chains drawn from one sample of a study of shared clonotypes between healthy human individuals. The protocol was immunoSEQ multiplex PCR, while the TCRdb copy is restricted to in-frame clones and leaves out a portion. Counted here are approximately 530,000 clones, about 96% occurring once; the ten biggest clones make up about 0.064%. The specimen was naive CD4+ T cells sorted from blood. These receptors originate from a woman in her thirties in good health. CDR3s include the opening cysteine and the closing phenylalanine or tryptophan.

TRBV7-2	TRBJ1-3	CASSPNPTGTGNTIYF
TRBV10-1	TRBJ1-3	CASSDQAGNTIYF
TRBV19	TRBJ2-3	CASRRTSGSSTDTQYF
TRBV5-1	TRBJ1-1	CASSLDFRRQRNTEAFF
TRBV7-8	TRBJ2-1	CASSRKYNEQFF
TRBV7-6	TRBJ1-1	CASSLGGQGETEAFF
TRBV29-1	TRBJ1-1	CSVELRATMNTEAFF
TRBV5-1	TRBJ1-4	CASSPGEKLFF
TRBV30	TRBJ2-6	CAGTLASGANVLTF
TRBV27	TRBJ2-1	CASSMRYNQAGGSLNEQFF
TRBV6-1	TRBJ2-7	CASSEAGQRAVSYEQYF
TRBV7-8	TRBJ2-1	CASTPRRVGTNEQFF
TRBV7-9	TRBJ2-7	CAISPTSEGRQYF
TRBV27	TRBJ1-1	CASSTTGYSTEAFF
TRBV18	TRBJ2-5	CASSPQGVLETQYF
TRBV2	TRBJ2-1	CASSLWKSSYNEQFF
TRBV28	TRBJ2-7	CASTRAGLRSSYEQYF
TRBV30	TRBJ2-5	CAWSPRGPYSGRRQETQYF
TRBV30	TRBJ1-4	CAWSVLRGENEKLFF
TRBV5-1	.	CASSSGQAGAYEQYF
TRBV18	TRBJ2-2	CASSQEWSPADTGELFF
TRBV5-4	TRBJ1-3	CASSPQGATRSSGNTIYF
TRBV2	TRBJ2-2	CASDTLGTGELFF
TRBV5-1	TRBJ2-5	CASSLNDRGLGETQYF
TRBV2	TRBJ2-5	CASSGWAGAQETQYF
TRBV4-1	TRBJ1-5	CASSQTWDRTENQPQHF
TRBV6-5	TRBJ2-7	CASSREAPSYEQYF
TRBV6-6	TRBJ2-7	CASSSRYEQYF
TRBV9	TRBJ1-2	CASSVALQGWNGYTF
TRBV18	TRBJ1-5	CASSPQGPYSNQPQHF
TRBV2	TRBJ1-4	CASSEGGALNNEKLFF
TRBV6-9	TRBJ2-3	CASSYFDCPSTDTQYF
TRBV18	TRBJ2-1	CASSPDRGLFHEQFF
TRBV25-1	TRBJ2-1	CASSNLAGSYNEQFF
TRBV11-2	TRBJ2-4	CASSLYSDIQYF
TRBV2	TRBJ1-1	CASSTAPGQKNTEAFF
TRBV5-1	TRBJ1-1	CASSGPGTDDSLVAFF
TRBV15	TRBJ1-4	CATSRPGTGEKLFF
TRBV19	TRBJ1-4	CASSIRQGSEKLFF
TRBV19	TRBJ1-1	CASSPRWNMNTEAFF
TRBV11-3	TRBJ2-1	CASSLGRTGDEQFF
TRBV10-3	TRBJ2-5	CAISEGGWETQYF
TRBV7-9	TRBJ2-1	CASTGGTSSDEQFF
TRBV28	TRBJ2-3	CASSLITSGRTDTQYF
TRBV5-1	TRBJ2-1	CASSLGGSGFTYNEQFF
TRBV7-3	TRBJ2-2	CASSFIPGQGAGGELFF
TRBV7-9	TRBJ2-1	CASSLVSGRRIDEQFF
TRBV6-6	TRBJ1-1	CASSPPNRGLPEAFF